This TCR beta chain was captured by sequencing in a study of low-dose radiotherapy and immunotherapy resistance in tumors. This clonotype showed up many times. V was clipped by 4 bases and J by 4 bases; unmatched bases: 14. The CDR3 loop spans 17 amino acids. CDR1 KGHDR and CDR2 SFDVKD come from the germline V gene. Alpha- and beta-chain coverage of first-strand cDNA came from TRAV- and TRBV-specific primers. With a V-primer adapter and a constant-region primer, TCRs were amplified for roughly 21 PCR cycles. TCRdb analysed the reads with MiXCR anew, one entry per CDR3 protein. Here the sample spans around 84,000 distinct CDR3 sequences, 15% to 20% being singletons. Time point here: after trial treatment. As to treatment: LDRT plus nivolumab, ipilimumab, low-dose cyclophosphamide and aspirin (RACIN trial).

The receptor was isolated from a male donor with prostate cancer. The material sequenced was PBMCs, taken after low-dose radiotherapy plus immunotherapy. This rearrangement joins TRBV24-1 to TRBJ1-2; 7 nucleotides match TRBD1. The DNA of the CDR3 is TGTGCCACCAGTGACCCACAACAGGGGCGCGGGAGCTATGGCTACACCTTC. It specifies CATSDPQQGRGSYGYTF.